This T cell receptor (beta chain) was retrieved from a study of blood T cells in healthy people across ages. This CDR3 spans 14 amino acids. Germline V gene lookup returns CDR1 GTSNPN and CDR2 SVGIG (reference sequence). Between the trimmed V and J ends, which lost 5 bases and 2 bases, there was a span of 12 bases. Together with a sample-barcoded 5' primer, a J-beta primer mix was included in a second PCR lasting 7 to 11 cycles. Through a template-switch adaptor with 12 random nucleotides, each cDNA molecule received a tag. From the 5' RACE reads, TCRdb called clonotypes with MiXCR, one entry per CDR3 protein. The repertoire includes 550,000 to 600,000 distinct CDR3 sequences, 27% of them detected once, and approximately 18% sits in the top ten.

This sequence joins TRBV30 and TRBJ2-2; maybe TRBD1 (6 bases). This clonotype originated in a woman aged 70 to 79 in good health. The sample taken for sequencing was blood. The CDR3 is CAWSGQHNTGELFF. The CDR3 DNA is TGTGCCTGGTCGGGACAACATAACACCGGGGAGCTGTTTTTT.